The present entry profiles one T cell receptor beta chain with its context. Its target is unknown. This entry belongs to a study of graft-versus-host responses after intestinal transplantation. Study-wide findings and caveats: Detected in recipient marrow were GvH clones, some of which were first observed in ileum or blood.

Using immunoSEQ multiplex PCR, the repertoire was profiled, and TCRdb retains in-frame clones only, with some absent. The data hold around 36,000 clones, with 90% to 95% observed a single time. CDR3 length equals 16 residues. The V end was cut by 5 bases, the J end by 3 bases, with 16 bases between. Germline V gives CDR1 LNHDA, CDR2 SQIVND (reference sequence). Material: unstimulated CD8+ T cells sorted from spleen or lymph node cells, obtained before transplant. This chain connects TRBV19 to TRBJ2-2; D perhaps matches TRBD1 (6 bases). This receptor was taken from a human donor who was the organ donor for an intestinal transplant. CDR3 sequence: CASSPIRGPDTGELFF. The CDR3 DNA sequence: TGTGCCAGTAGTCCTATCAGGGGCCCGGACACCGGGGAGCTGTTTTTT. The full variable domain, with the rest looked up from reference TRBV19 and TRBJ2-2, is DGGITQSPKYLFRKEGQNVTLSCEQNLNHDAMYWYRQDPGQGLRLIYYSQIVNDFQKGDIAEGYSVSREKKESFPLTVTSAQKNPTAFYLCASSPIRGPDTGELFFGEGSRLTVL.